Listed here are 15 T cell receptor beta chains from one sample, sequenced in a study of cytomegalovirus exposure and HLA in healthy donors. It was with 60 Vbeta and 13 Jbeta primers that the PCR ran. The protocol was immunoSEQ multiplex PCR, while the TCRdb copy is restricted to in-frame clones and leaves out a portion. The sample consists of some 200,000 clones, around 70% of them appearing once. The sample consisted of PBMCs. The receptors here all came from a middle-aged man in good health and CMV-seropositive.

The CDR3, as DNA: TGTGCCAGCAGTTACTCGGGGGGACAAGAGACCCAGTACTTC. It specifies CASSYSGGQETQYF. The rearrangement joins TRBV6-6 to TRBJ2-5, with a possible D match to TRBD2 (6 bases). CDR3 size: 14 residues. Germline CDR1 MNHNY, CDR2 SVGAGI (reference sequence). The V end was cut by 0 bases, the J end by 2 bases, with 7 bases between.

V usage is TRBV6-1 and J usage is TRBJ2-7; no clear D. Germline V gene data show CDR1 as MNHNS and CDR2 as SASEGT. The CDR3 runs to 15 residues. The V end lost 0 bases, the J end lost 3 bases, and 12 bases lay between the germline ends. As DNA, the CDR3 is TGTGCCAGCAGTGAAGCCCAAGGAGTCCACTACGAGCAGTACTTC. It yields the protein CASSEAQGVHYEQYF.

This clone was recorded a few times. This rearrangement joins TRBV4-2 to TRBJ1-4, with 8 bases matching TRBD1. This CDR3 comprises 18 residues. Trimming removed 1 base from V and 5 bases from J; junction bases left unmatched: 12. In germline, CDR1 is LGHNA, CDR2 YNFKEQ. CDR3 DNA sequence: TGTGCCAGCAGCCAAGTTAGTTACGACCGGGACAGGAATGAAAAACTGTTTTTT. Translating it yields CASSQVSYDRDRNEKLFF.

The CDR3 nucleotides read TGTGCCATCAGATCAACAGGAGTACAGAACACTGAAGCTTTCTTT. Its protein is CAIRSTGVQNTEAFF. The gene calls are TRBV10-3 and TRBJ1-1, with D maybe TRBD1 (5 bases). The V and J ends lost 6 bases and 1 base respectively, with 15 bases between them. Germline-derived CDR1 and CDR2 are ENHRY and SYGVKD. The CDR3 runs 15 residues.

The chain carries TRBV14 and TRBJ2-3; 8 bases are shared with TRBD1. The J segment lost 3 bases and the V segment lost 5 bases, leaving 7 bases of the junction unmatched. This CDR3 has 15 amino acids. The germline CDR1 and CDR2 sequences are SGHDN and FVKESK. The chain's CDR3 is CASSSTGDLTDTQYF. In DNA form, the CDR3 reads TGTGCCAGCAGCTCGACAGGGGACCTGACAGATACGCAGTATTTT.

The rearrangement joins TRBV6-6 to TRBJ2-1; D may be TRBD2 (6 bases). Germline lookup yields CDR1 MNHNY and CDR2 SVGAGI (reference sequence). Trimming removed 5 bases at V and 2 bases at J, with 13 bases between. This CDR3 spans 15 amino acids. CDR3 sequence reads: CASSREDLTYNEQFF. The CDR3 region has the DNA TGTGCCAGCAGTAGGGAGGATTTGACCTACAATGAGCAGTTCTTC.

This chain connects TRBV4-1 to TRBJ2-5, with TRBD1 identical over 7 bases. Germline lookup yields CDR1 MGHRA and CDR2 YSYEKL. V lost 0 bases and J lost 11; bases outside the gene matches: 6. The CDR3 is made up of 13 amino acids. For the CDR3, the DNA is TGCGCCAGCAGCCAAGAAGGACAGGAAAGACAGTACTTC. It yields the protein CASSQEGQERQYF.

The chain carries TRBV7-9 and TRBJ2-4, with D maybe TRBD2 (5 bases). Trimming left V 4 bases short and J 2 bases short, with 12 bases between. CDR3 length equals 15 residues. Per the germline V gene, CDR1 is SEHNR and CDR2 is FQNEAQ (reference sequence). CDR3 in amino acids: CASSSVRGPKNIQYF. The CDR3 DNA sequence: TGTGCCAGCAGCTCAGTCCGGGGTCCCAAAAACATTCAGTACTTC.

This clone was counted a few times. The rearrangement links TRBV5-5 to TRBJ1-1, with D possibly matching TRBD1 (5 bases). This CDR3 region has 16 residues. Germline loops: CDR1 SGHKS, CDR2 YYEKEE (reference sequence). Trimming took 3 bases from V and 4 from J, leaving 19 bases between them. The CDR3, as DNA: TGTGCCAGCAGCTCGGGAGGGGTACGGGAGGTCACTGAAGCTTTCTTT. It encodes CASSSGGVREVTEAFF.

This clone was counted only a few times. This chain uses TRBV19 with TRBJ1-6; possibly TRBD1 for D (5 bases). Germline loops: CDR1 LNHDA, CDR2 SQIVND (reference sequence). The V end lost 7 bases, the J end lost 4 bases, and 11 bases lay between the germline ends. The CDR3 consists of 14 residues. CDR3 region: CASKGLRYNSPLHF. The CDR3 DNA follows: TGTGCCAGTAAGGGGTTACGATATAATTCACCCCTCCACTTT.

The chain recombines TRBV7-6 with TRBJ2-4, with 10 bases that match TRBD2. The trim removed 3 bases at V and 0 bases at J, leaving 8 bases unmatched. Germline V CDR1 and CDR2: SGHVS, FNYEAQ. There are 18 residues in the CDR3. This CDR3 is CASSLGWASGGAKNIQYF. DNA of the CDR3: TGTGCCAGCAGCTTGGGGTGGGCTAGCGGGGGAGCCAAAAACATTCAGTACTTC.

The chain is built from TRBV5-1 and TRBJ2-3, with a weak D call TRBD1 (6 bases). Germline V gives CDR1 SGHRS, CDR2 YFSETQ. V was cut by 3 bases and J by 2 bases, with 10 bases left in between. This CDR3 is built from 14 residues. For the CDR3, the DNA is TGCGCCAGCAGCTCTCAGGGGCACACAGATACGCAGTATTTT. It specifies CASSSQGHTDTQYF.

The chain carries TRBV14 and TRBJ2-3; D not resolved. Looked up from germline, CDR1 is SGHDN and CDR2 is FVKESK. The CDR3 is 18 residues long. V lost 1 base, J lost 2 bases, and 19 bases lay in between. The DNA of the CDR3 is TGTGCCAGCAGCCAAGTGTCGGAACGGCGCGGTCCCACAGATACGCAGTATTTT. Translating gives CASSQVSERRGPTDTQYF.

This clone was detected a few times. This chain uses TRBV5-1 with TRBJ2-2; TRBD2 is a possible D gene (7 bases). Germline loops: CDR1 SGHRS, CDR2 YFSETQ. V was trimmed by 4 bases and J by 2 bases, leaving 30 bases between them. The CDR3 length is 21 residues. CDR3 in DNA: TGCGCCAGCAGCCTCCCCCGGGGGATGGGGGGGGCCATCGTAAACACCGGGGAGCTGTTTTTT. Protein product: CASSLPRGMGGAIVNTGELFF.

The CDR3 DNA reads as TGTGCCAGCAGCTTAGTCATAGCGGAATCAATCAGCTACACCTTC. Translating gives CASSLVIAESISYTF. The V call is TRBV7-2, the J call TRBJ1-2; no firm D call. Germline CDR1 is SGHTA and CDR2 is FQGNSA. V was cut by 1 base and J by 9 bases, with 18 bases left in between. CDR3 length: 15 residues.